The TCR beta chain described here comes from a study of blood T cell repertoires in COVID-19. In the study overall: T cells, B-cell-depleted T cells, or PBMCs supplied cDNA or gDNA.

CDR3 length: 13 residues. Between the trimmed V and J ends, which lost 0 bases and 5 bases, there was a span of 8 bases. Germline CDR1 is SGHDT and CDR2 is YYEEEE. Regarding this clone: Other DNA sequences from this sample encode an identical CDR3 as well.

Here immunoSEQ multiplex PCR was the method, and the copy in TCRdb shows in-frame clones only, minus some. Of under 350,000 clones listed, about 89% were seen once; the top ten hold about 4.6%. Material: peripheral blood. The chain recombines TRBV5-6 with TRBJ1-1; TRBD1 might be the D (6 bases). The clonotype comes from a middle-aged man with acute or convalescent COVID-19. CDR3 protein: CASSLDRVTEAFF. As DNA, the CDR3 is TGTGCCAGCAGCTTGGACAGGGTAACTGAAGCTTTCTTT.